Following are 18 T cell receptor beta chains from one sample sequenced in a study of T cells in Graves' hyperthyroidism and ophthalmopathy. Amplification of TCR beta CDR3 regions used RNA as the template. The TCR CDR3 was amplified in a first-round RT-PCR using the HTBI primer set. Each CDR3 protein gets one entry after TCRdb re-called the multiplex PCR reads with MiXCR. In the table there are 300,000 or so distinct CDR3 sequences, 15% to 20% of which are singletons. The sequencing input was blood. These receptor sequences come from a woman between 45 and 65 years old with Graves' hyperthyroidism.

This clonotype has ten or more counts. The gene calls are TRBV12-3 or TRBV12-4 and TRBJ2-3, with 8 nucleotides matching TRBD2. J lost 9 bases, V lost 3 bases, and 11 bases had no gene match. This CDR3 comprises 15 residues. The CDR3 nucleotides are TGTGCCAGCAGTTTCACCGCGGGAGGCCGCCCAACGCAGTATTTT. Its translation is CASSFTAGGRPTQYF.

The V call is TRBV7-2, the J call TRBJ2-3; TRBD2 matches at 9 bases. This CDR3 spans 15 amino acids. Germline lookup yields CDR1 SGHTA and CDR2 FQGNSA. Trimming removed 6 bases from V and 5 bases from J; junction bases left unmatched: 9. CDR3 sequence: CASSRGGGRVDTQYF. The CDR3 DNA reads TGTGCCAGCAGTCGCGGGGGGGGTAGAGTAGATACGCAGTATTTT.

The chain is built from TRBV30 and TRBJ1-2; D not resolved. The CDR3 is made up of 11 amino acids. V was clipped by 0 bases and J by 8 bases, with 7 bases between them. Germline CDR1 reads GTSNPN; CDR2 reads SVGIG (reference sequence). This CDR3 reads CAWSVGIGYTF. The CDR3 DNA follows: TGTGCCTGGAGTGTGGGGATCGGCTACACCTTC.

The J gene is TRBJ1-4, the V gene TRBV5-1, with D possibly TRBD1 on 5 matching bases. Looked up from germline, CDR1 is SGHRS and CDR2 is YFSETQ. V lost 4 bases and J 7 bases, leaving 17 bases between the germline ends. CDR3 length: 15 amino acids. The chain's CDR3 is CASSLLGGSGEKLFF. CDR3 coding DNA: TGCGCCAGCAGCCTCCTGGGGGGGAGTGGTGAAAAACTGTTTTTT.

In this sample, this clonotype turned up many times. This chain connects TRBV2 to TRBJ2-1; 10 bases fit TRBD1. This CDR3 is built from 15 residues. Germline CDR1 is SNHLY and CDR2 is FYNNEI. J gave up 0 bases and V 6 bases, and 2 bases lay outside the gene matches. CDR3 region: CASRDRGSSYNEQFF. DNA of the CDR3: TGTGCCAGCAGGGACAGGGGGAGCTCCTACAATGAGCAGTTCTTC.

The chain has TRBV7-3 and TRBJ1-5; D not resolved. Trimming cost V 8 bases and J 7 bases, with 18 bases left between them. The CDR3 contains 14 residues. From germline, CDR1 is SGHTA and CDR2 FQGTGA. The CDR3 coding sequence is TGTGCCAGCGCTTTTCGGGAGGGCGACCAGCCCCAGCATTTT. Its translation: CASAFREGDQPQHF.

This clonotype was counted between two and nine times. V gene TRBV28 combines with J gene TRBJ1-4, with a possible D match to TRBD1 (6 bases). This CDR3 has 17 residues. Germline V gene data show CDR1 as MDHEN and CDR2 as SYDVKM. The V gene lost 4 bases and the J gene lost 0 bases, with 15 bases spanning the gap. The DNA for the CDR3 is TGTGCCAGCAGTTCATGGGACATTTCTGCAACTAATGAAAAACTGTTTTTT. Encoded protein: CASSSWDISATNEKLFF.

At least ten counts were recorded for this clonotype. The CDR3 protein is CASSHPGQGGRGETQYF. CDR3 nucleotide sequence: TGTGCCAGCAGCCACCCCGGACAGGGTGGGAGAGGGGAGACCCAGTACTTC. This chain links TRBV7-9 with TRBJ2-5; the match to TRBD1 covers 8 bases. V dropped 5 bases and J dropped 5; count of bases not matched to a gene: 16. CDR3 length: 17 amino acids. The germline V gene has CDR1 SEHNR and CDR2 FQNEAQ (reference sequence).

This clonotype was found many times. V gene TRBV28 combines with J gene TRBJ1-2, with D possibly TRBD1 on 5 matching bases. With 5 bases removed from V and 7 bases from J, the gap between germline ends came to 20 bases. There are 15 residues in the CDR3. Germline CDR1 and CDR2: MDHEN and SYDVKM. This chain's CDR3 is CASSPPGTGLRGYTF. The CDR3 DNA follows: TGTGCCAGCAGTCCCCCCGGGACGGGGCTTCGTGGCTACACCTTC.

The CDR3 reads CASTKGPQGGETQYF. The DNA for the CDR3 is TGCGCCAGTACTAAGGGGCCGCAGGGTGGAGAGACCCAGTACTTC. The chain joins TRBV5-1 to TRBJ2-5; D perhaps matches TRBD1 (5 bases). The length of the CDR3 is 15 residues. CDR1 is SGHRS, CDR2 YFSETQ, per germline. With 8 bases removed from V and 4 bases from J, the gap between germline ends came to 21 bases.

The V and J genes are TRBV5-1 and TRBJ1-4; D gene unclear. CDR3 length: 14 amino acids. The ends were cut back, 1 base at V and 5 bases at J, with 9 bases in the middle. Germline V gives CDR1 SGHRS, CDR2 YFSETQ. In DNA form, the CDR3 reads TGCGCCAGCAGCTTGACATCGGGGAATGAAAAACTGTTTTTT. Translated: CASSLTSGNEKLFF. Drawing the rest from reference TRBV5-1 and TRBJ1-4, the complete variable domain is KAGVTQTPRYLIKTRGQQVTLSCSPISGHRSVSWYQQTPGQGLQFLFEYFSETQRNKGNFPGRFSGRQFSNSRSEMNVSTLELGDSALYLCASSLTSGNEKLFFGSGTQLSVL.

This clonotype has just a few counts. V and J are TRBV6-1 and TRBJ1-3; D may be TRBD1 (6 bases). The germline gives CDR1 MNHNS, CDR2 SASEGT. The CDR3 spans 15 residues. V lost 1 base and J lost 2, with 9 bases in between. In DNA, the CDR3 is TGTGCCAGCAGTGAAGTACAGGGAACTGGAAACACCATATATTTT. Protein sequence: CASSEVQGTGNTIYF.

The J gene is TRBJ2-3, the V gene TRBV27; TRBD1 aligns across 7 bases. J gave up 3 bases and V 3 bases, and 9 bases lay outside the gene matches. The germline V gene encodes CDR1 MNHEY and CDR2 SMNVEV (reference sequence). The CDR3 extends over 16 amino acids. CDR3 region: CASSFYRDSSTDTQYF. The CDR3 DNA is TGTGCCAGCAGTTTCTACCGGGACAGTTCGACAGATACGCAGTATTTT.

In its sample, this clonotype was seen many times. V usage is TRBV24-1 and J usage is TRBJ2-1; either TRBD1 or TRBD2 may supply D (5 bases each). Germline V gene data show CDR1 as KGHDR and CDR2 as SFDVKD. V was trimmed by 4 bases and J by 6 bases, leaving 18 bases between them. The CDR3 loop spans 16 amino acids. CDR3 nucleotides: TGTGCCACCAGTGACTACCGGGACCCGTACGCCAATGAGCAGTTCTTC. As protein: CATSDYRDPYANEQFF.

This clonotype was detected only a few times. This sequence joins TRBV5-8 and TRBJ1-4, with D hard to call. V lost 2 bases, J lost 0 bases, and 5 bases lay in between. Looked up from germline, CDR1 is SGHTS and CDR2 is YDEGEE. This CDR3 has 14 amino acids. The CDR3 here is CASSFFATNEKLFF. The CDR3, as DNA: TGTGCCAGCAGCTTCTTCGCAACTAATGAAAAACTGTTTTTT.

The chain carries TRBV6-1 and TRBJ1-2; D call uncertain. Trimming stripped 5 bases from V and 4 bases from J, with 14 bases between. CDR1 and CDR2 (germline): MNHNS, SASEGT. This CDR3 region has 14 residues. CDR3 coding DNA: TGTGCCAGCAGTTTAACGTCCAATCCCTATGGCTACACCTTC. It yields the protein CASSLTSNPYGYTF.

This clonotype occurred a few times. The chain employs TRBV20-1 and TRBJ1-6, with a possible D match to TRBD1 (6 bases). This CDR3 comprises 16 residues. The germline gives CDR1 DFQATT, CDR2 SNEGSKA (reference sequence). Trimming pared 6 bases from V and 5 bases from J, leaving 20 bases between. The CDR3 loop is CSARDPSQGDNSPLHF. The CDR3 nucleotides are TGCAGTGCCCGAGATCCCTCACAGGGTGATAATTCACCCCTCCACTTT.

At least ten counts were recorded for this clonotype. The gene calls are TRBV2 and TRBJ2-1, with TRBD2 identical over 13 bases. The CDR3 contains 14 residues. J lost 8 bases, V lost 6 bases, and 4 bases had no gene match. The germline gives CDR1 SNHLY, CDR2 FYNNEI. CDR3 loop: CASRAGTSGDEQFF. In nucleotides, the CDR3 is TGTGCCAGCAGGGCCGGGACTAGCGGGGATGAGCAGTTCTTC.